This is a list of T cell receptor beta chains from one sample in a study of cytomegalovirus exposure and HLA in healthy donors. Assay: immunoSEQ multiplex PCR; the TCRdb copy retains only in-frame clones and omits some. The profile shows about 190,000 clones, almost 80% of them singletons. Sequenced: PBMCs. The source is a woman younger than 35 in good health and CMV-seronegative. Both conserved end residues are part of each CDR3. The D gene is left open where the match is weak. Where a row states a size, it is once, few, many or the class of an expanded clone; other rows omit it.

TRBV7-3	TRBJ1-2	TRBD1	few	CASSKDRAGDGYTF	TGTGCCAGCAGCAAGGACAGGGCGGGCGATGGCTACACCTTC
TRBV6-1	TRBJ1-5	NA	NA	CASSRPDQPQHF	TGTGCCAGCAGCCGTCCCGATCAGCCCCAGCATTTT
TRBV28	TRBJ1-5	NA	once	CASSLGGGSNQPQHF	TGTGCCAGCAGTTTAGGCGGGGGAAGCAATCAGCCCCAGCATTTT
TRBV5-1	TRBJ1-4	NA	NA	CASSLEGAGEKLFF	TGCGCCAGCAGCTTGGAAGGGGCCGGTGAAAAACTGTTTTTT
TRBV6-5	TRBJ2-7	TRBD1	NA	CASSYRTGPYEQYF	TGTGCCAGCAGTTACCGGACAGGGCCCTACGAGCAGTACTTC
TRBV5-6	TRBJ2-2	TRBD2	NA	CASSLWLAGGPGELFF	TGTGCCAGCAGCTTGTGGCTAGCGGGAGGGCCCGGGGAGCTGTTTTTT
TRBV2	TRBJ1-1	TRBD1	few	CASSRTGALGSTEAFF	TGTGCCAGCAGTAGGACAGGGGCTCTGGGTAGCACTGAAGCTTTCTTT
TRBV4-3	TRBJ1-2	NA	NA	CASSQDLSRGANYGYTF	TGCGCCAGCAGCCAAGATCTTAGCAGGGGTGCTAACTATGGCTACACCTTC
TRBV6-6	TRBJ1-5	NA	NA	CASSYGGGNQPQHF	TGTGCCAGCAGTTACGGGGGCGGCAATCAGCCCCAGCATTTT
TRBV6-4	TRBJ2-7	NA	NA	CAIRDTAYEQYF	TGTGCCATACGGGACACAGCCTACGAGCAGTACTTC
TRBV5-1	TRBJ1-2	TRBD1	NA	CASSLQGAANYGYTF	TGCGCCAGCAGCCTACAGGGGGCGGCTAACTATGGCTACACCTTC
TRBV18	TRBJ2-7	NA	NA	CASSPLGDRLYEQYF	TGTGCCAGCTCACCGCTAGGCGACAGACTCTACGAGCAGTACTTC
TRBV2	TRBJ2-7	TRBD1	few	CASSRDRGREQYF	TGTGCCAGCAGTCGGGACAGGGGACGCGAGCAGTACTTC
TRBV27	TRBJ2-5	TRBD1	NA	CASRTGAYQETQYF	TGTGCCAGCAGGACAGGGGCGTACCAAGAGACCCAGTACTTC
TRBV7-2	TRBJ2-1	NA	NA	CASSPSYNEQFF	TGTGCCAGCAGCCCTTCCTACAATGAGCAGTTCTTC
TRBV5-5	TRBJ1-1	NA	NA	CASSFIAGDVDTEAFF	TGTGCCAGCAGCTTTATTGCAGGGGACGTCGACACTGAAGCTTTCTTT
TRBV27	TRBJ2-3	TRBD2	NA	CASSLAGGPGDTQYF	TGTGCCAGCAGTTTAGCGGGAGGGCCGGGAGATACGCAGTATTTT
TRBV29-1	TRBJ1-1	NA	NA	CSVVNRDQNTEAFF	TGCAGCGTTGTCAACAGGGACCAGAACACTGAAGCTTTCTTT
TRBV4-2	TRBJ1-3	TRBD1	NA	CASSPTGQGLSGNTIYF	TGTGCCAGCAGCCCTACGGGACAGGGACTCTCTGGAAACACCATATATTTT
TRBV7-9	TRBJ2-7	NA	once	CASSAQQGLESYEQYF	TGTGCCAGCAGCGCCCAACAGGGTCTTGAGTCCTACGAGCAGTACTTC
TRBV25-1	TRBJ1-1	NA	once	CASSAGTTEAFF	TGTGCCAGCAGTGCCGGGACAACTGAAGCTTTCTTT
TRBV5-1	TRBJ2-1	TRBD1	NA	CASSMGQGFYNEQFF	TGCGCCAGCAGCATGGGACAGGGGTTCTACAATGAGCAGTTCTTC
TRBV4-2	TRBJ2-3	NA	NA	CASSQGQAITDTQYF	TGTGCCAGCAGCCAAGGACAGGCAATCACAGATACGCAGTATTTT
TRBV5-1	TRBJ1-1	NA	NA	CASSYNQDRLNTEAFF	TGCGCCAGCAGCTACAACCAGGACAGATTGAACACTGAAGCTTTCTTT
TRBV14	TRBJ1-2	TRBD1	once	CASSKLPGQGYGYTF	TGTGCCAGCAGCAAACTTCCGGGACAGGGGTATGGCTACACCTTC
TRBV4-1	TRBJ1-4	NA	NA	CASSRQSTNEKLFF	TGCGCCAGCAGCCGACAGTCAACTAATGAAAAACTGTTTTTT
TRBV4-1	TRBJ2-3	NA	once	CASSQIAGTSTDTQYF	TGCGCCAGCAGCCAGATCGCGGGGACTAGCACAGATACGCAGTATTTT
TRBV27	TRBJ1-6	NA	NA	CASTKGTELNSPLHF	TGTGCCAGCACCAAGGGGACTGAACTTAATTCACCCCTCCACTTT
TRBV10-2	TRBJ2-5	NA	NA	CASSPGAETQYF	TGCGCCAGCAGTCCTGGGGCTGAGACCCAGTACTTC
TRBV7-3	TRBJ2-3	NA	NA	CASSLIPQAVTDTQYF	TGTGCCAGCAGCTTAATTCCGCAGGCCGTCACAGATACGCAGTATTTT
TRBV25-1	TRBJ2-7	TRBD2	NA	CASRGPLAGAYEQYF	TGTGCCAGCAGGGGACCACTAGCGGGAGCTTACGAGCAGTACTTC
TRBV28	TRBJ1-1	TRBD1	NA	CASSSPGQGAWNTEAFF	TGTGCCAGCAGTTCTCCGGGACAGGGGGCTTGGAACACTGAAGCTTTCTTT
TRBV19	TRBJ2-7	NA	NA	CASSLTSSYEQYF	TGTGCCAGTAGCCTCACTAGTTCCTACGAGCAGTACTTC
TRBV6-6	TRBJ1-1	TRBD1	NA	CATRGRQGDTEAFF	TGTGCCACCCGCGGGCGACAGGGGGACACTGAAGCTTTCTTT
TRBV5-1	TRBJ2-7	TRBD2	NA	CASSPYTSGSTYEQYF	TGCGCCAGCAGCCCATACACTAGCGGGAGTACCTACGAGCAGTACTTC
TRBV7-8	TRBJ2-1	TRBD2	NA	CASHELAGGTSYNEQFF	TGTGCCAGCCACGAGCTAGCGGGAGGAACTTCCTACAATGAGCAGTTCTTC
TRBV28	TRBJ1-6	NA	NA	CASSLEGLSPLHF	TGTGCCAGCAGTTTGGAGGGCCTTTCACCCCTCCACTTT
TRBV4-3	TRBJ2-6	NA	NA	CASSLELAGANVLTF	TGCGCCAGCAGCCTGGAACTAGCTGGGGCCAACGTCCTGACTTTC
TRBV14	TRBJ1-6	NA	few	CASSQVRGGNSPLHF	TGTGCCAGCAGCCAAGTTCGGGGTGGGAATTCACCCCTCCACTTT
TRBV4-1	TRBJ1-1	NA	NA	CASSQEGIDKLMAEAFF	TGCGCCAGCAGCCAAGAAGGAATCGACAAACTCATGGCTGAAGCTTTCTTT
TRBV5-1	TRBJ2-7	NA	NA	CASSKTTVTYEQYF	TGCGCCAGCAGCAAGACGACTGTCACCTACGAGCAGTACTTC
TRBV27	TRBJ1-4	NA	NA	CASRRREKLFF	TGTGCCAGCAGGCGCCGGGAAAAACTGTTTTTT
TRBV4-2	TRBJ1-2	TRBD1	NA	CASSLPGTGYYGYTF	TGTGCCAGCAGCCTGCCCGGGACAGGTTATTATGGCTACACCTTC
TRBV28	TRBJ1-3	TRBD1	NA	CASSRDSRDSSGNTIYF	TGTGCCAGCAGTCGCGACTCCCGGGACAGCTCTGGAAACACCATATATTTT
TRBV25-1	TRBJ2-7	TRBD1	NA	CASSPPGRGTGGGEQYF	TGTGCCAGCAGTCCACCCGGAAGGGGAACAGGGGGCGGCGAGCAGTACTTC
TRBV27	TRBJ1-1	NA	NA	CASRPQGNTEAFF	TGTGCCAGCAGACCACAGGGGAACACTGAAGCTTTCTTT
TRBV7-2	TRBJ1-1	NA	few	CASSTGGGARTEAFF	TGTGCCAGCAGCACAGGCGGGGGGGCGAGAACTGAAGCTTTCTTT
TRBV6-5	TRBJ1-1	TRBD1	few	CASSRDMGQGTEAFF	TGTGCCAGCAGTCGGGACATGGGACAGGGCACTGAAGCTTTCTTT
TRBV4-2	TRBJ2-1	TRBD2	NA	CASSQGTSGRVVNEQFF	TGTGCCAGCAGCCAAGGGACTAGCGGGAGGGTTGTCAATGAGCAGTTCTTC
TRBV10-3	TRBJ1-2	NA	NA	CAISEGDLNYGYTF	TGTGCCATCAGTGAGGGAGACTTGAACTATGGCTACACCTTC
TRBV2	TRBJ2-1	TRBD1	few	CASSEGTGGGEQFF	TGTGCCAGCAGTGAGGGGACAGGGGGCGGTGAGCAGTTCTTC
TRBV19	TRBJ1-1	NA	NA	CASRVQGRRTEAFF	TGTGCCAGTAGGGTTCAGGGTCGGCGCACTGAAGCTTTCTTT
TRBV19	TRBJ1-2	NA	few	CASTPPSQGIRNYGYTF	TGTGCCAGTACCCCACCTTCCCAGGGAATCAGGAACTATGGCTACACCTTC
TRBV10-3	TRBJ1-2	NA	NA	CAILRQLINIYGYTF	TGTGCCATTCTCAGACAACTGATAAATATCTATGGCTACACCTTC
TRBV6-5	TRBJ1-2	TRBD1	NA	CASSIQGVYGYTF	TGTGCCAGCAGTATACAGGGGGTCTATGGCTACACCTTC
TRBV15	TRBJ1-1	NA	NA	CATSRNRVSTEAFF	TGTGCCACCAGCAGAAACAGGGTAAGCACTGAAGCTTTCTTT